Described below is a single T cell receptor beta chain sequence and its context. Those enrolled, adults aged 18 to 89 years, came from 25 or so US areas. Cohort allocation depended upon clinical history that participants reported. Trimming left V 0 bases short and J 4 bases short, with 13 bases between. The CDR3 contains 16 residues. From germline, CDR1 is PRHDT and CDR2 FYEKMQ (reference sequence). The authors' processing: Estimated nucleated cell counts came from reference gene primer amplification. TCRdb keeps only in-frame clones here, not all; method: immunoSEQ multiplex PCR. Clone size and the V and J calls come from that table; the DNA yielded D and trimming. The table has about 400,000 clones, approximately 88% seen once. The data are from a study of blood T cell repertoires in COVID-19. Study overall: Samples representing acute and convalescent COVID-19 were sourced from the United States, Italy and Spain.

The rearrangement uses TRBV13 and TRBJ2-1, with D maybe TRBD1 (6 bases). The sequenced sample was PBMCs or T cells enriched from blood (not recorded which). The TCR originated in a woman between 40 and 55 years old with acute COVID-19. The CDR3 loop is CASSLGGGQPYNEQFF. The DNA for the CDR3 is TGTGCCAGCAGCTTAGGAGGGGGACAACCATACAATGAGCAGTTCTTC. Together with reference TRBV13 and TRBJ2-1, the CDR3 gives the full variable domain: AAGVIQSPRHLIKEKRETATLKCYPIPRHDTVYWYQQGPGQDPQFLISFYEKMQSDKGSIPDRFSAQQFSDYHSELNMSSLELGDSALYFCASSLGGGQPYNEQFFGPGTRLTVL.